This T cell receptor beta chain was identified in a study of PD-1 blockade in classical Hodgkin lymphoma. Study context: Patients were given intravenous nivolumab, 3 mg/kg, every 2 weeks. Study observations and caveats: Newly diagnosed patients were said to have less baseline TCR diversity than healthy donors did. Diversity in CD4+ TCRs, unlike that measured in CD8+ TCRs, had risen significantly by C4D1.

Produced via immunoSEQ multiplex PCR; TCRdb's table is partial and in-frame only. The sample has 75,000 to 100,000 clones; roughly 76% are singletons. To note about this clone: Antigen unknown.

Germline CDR1 and CDR2: LNHDA and SQIVND (reference sequence). The CDR3 spans 15 residues. V dropped 3 bases and J dropped 3 bases, with 12 bases sitting between them. Autologous stem cell transplantation was followed by relapse in every patient, and brentuximab vedotin exposure varied. The input for sequencing was peripheral blood mononuclear cells (PBMCs), taken before the second cycle of nivolumab. J is TRBJ1-5 and V is TRBV19, with a possible D match to TRBD1 (5 bases). This clonotype originated in a human donor with classical Hodgkin lymphoma. The CDR3 spells CASSILARVNQPQHF. The CDR3, as DNA: TGTGCCAGTAGTATCCTAGCCAGGGTCAATCAGCCCCAGCATTTT. The whole variable domain, filled in from reference TRBV19 and TRBJ1-5, reads DGGITQSPKYLFRKEGQNVTLSCEQNLNHDAMYWYRQDPGQGLRLIYYSQIVNDFQKGDIAEGYSVSREKKESFPLTVTSAQKNPTAFYLCASSILARVNQPQHFGDGTRLSIL.